One and the same sample provided the 23 T cell receptor beta chains below, sequenced in a study of memory CD4+ T cells and cytomegalovirus serostatus. Single viable CD3+CD4+CD8-CD45RO+ cells were sorted as the memory CD4+ T cells. Method: immunoSEQ multiplex PCR; TCRdb's copy keeps in-frame clones and lacks some. The sample shows around 25,000 clones, 70% to 80% of them seen only once. Sequenced input: memory CD4+ T cells from blood. These receptors all come from an adult in good health and CMV-seronegative.

V and J are TRBV5-4 and TRBJ2-5, with 7 positions matching TRBD1. Germline values: CDR1 SGHNT, CDR2 YYREEE (reference sequence). The CDR3 is 14 residues long. The ends lost 3 bases at V and 2 bases at J; junction bases unmatched: 4. In DNA form, the CDR3 reads TGTGCCAGCAGCTACAACAGGGGACAAGAGACCCAGTACTTC. Its protein is CASSYNRGQETQYF.

The V call is TRBV19, the J call TRBJ1-5; 8 bases match TRBD1. CDR1 is LNHDA and CDR2 is SQIVND in the germline V gene (reference sequence). This CDR3 has 14 amino acids. V trimming: 3 bases; J trimming: 8 bases; junction bases outside the gene matches: 6. CDR3 amino acids: CASSMTGAREPQHF. The CDR3 DNA reads TGTGCCAGTAGTATGACAGGGGCAAGAGAGCCCCAGCATTTT.

The chain carries TRBV6-5 and TRBJ2-3; TRBD1 is a possible D gene (5 bases). Germline CDR1 is MNHEY and CDR2 is SVGAGI. V was trimmed by 7 bases and J by 1 base, leaving 12 bases between them. The CDR3 runs 14 residues. As DNA, the CDR3 is TGTGCCAGCATTCCCACAGGTCGCACAGATACGCAGTATTTT. Protein: CASIPTGRTDTQYF.

The rearrangement uses TRBV14 and TRBJ2-5, with TRBD2 matching 9 bases. Germline V CDR1 and CDR2: SGHDN, FVKESK. The CDR3 is 13 residues long. V lost 4 bases and J lost 8; bases outside the gene matches: 5. The CDR3 protein is CASSRSGSGTQYF. CDR3 DNA sequence: TGTGCCAGCAGCCGTAGCGGGAGCGGTACCCAGTACTTC.

A few counts support this clone. This chain joins TRBV30 and TRBJ1-4; TRBD1 aligns across 9 bases. The CDR3 has 13 residues. CDR1 and CDR2 from the germline V gene are GTSNPN and SVGIG (reference sequence). V gave up 3 bases and J gave up 16 bases; unmatched junction bases: 12. The CDR3 DNA sequence: TGTGCCTGGAGGTACTCCGGGACAGGGTCTTGGTTTTTT. The encoded protein is CAWRYSGTGSWFF.

The J gene is TRBJ2-5, the V gene TRBV5-4; no clear D gene. Between the trimmed V and J ends, which lost 1 base and 5 bases, there was a span of 15 bases. Germline V lookup: CDR1 SGHNT, CDR2 YYREEE (reference sequence). The CDR3 loop spans 15 amino acids. The CDR3 DNA follows: TGTGCCAGCAGCTTGACTTACAACCCGATGGAGACCCAGTACTTC. Translated: CASSLTYNPMETQYF.

This chain links TRBV14 with TRBJ1-3, with 7 bases fitting TRBD1. The CDR3 extends over 16 amino acids. V lost 0 bases to trimming and J lost 4 bases; unmatched junction nucleotides: 6. Per germline, CDR1 SGHDN and CDR2 FVKESK. The CDR3, as DNA: TGTGCCAGCAGCCAAGAGTATTGGACAGGAGGAAACACCATATATTTT. It yields the protein CASSQEYWTGGNTIYF.

In DNA form, the CDR3 reads TGTGCCAGCAGCTCCCCCGACAGAATCATGAACACTGAAGCTTTCTTT. Its translation: CASSSPDRIMNTEAFF. V gene TRBV11-2 combines with J gene TRBJ1-1; possibly TRBD1 for D (5 bases). Trimming stripped 4 bases from V and 0 bases from J, with 15 bases between. The germline V gene has CDR1 SGHAT and CDR2 FQNNGV. The CDR3 has 16 amino acids.

This clone was observed a handful of times. This chain uses TRBV29-1 with TRBJ2-7; no clear D. Germline V gene lookup returns CDR1 SQVTM and CDR2 ANQGSEA. This CDR3 is 11 amino acids long. Trimming took 4 bases from V and 5 from J, leaving 9 bases between them. The CDR3 sequence: CSVAGLHEQYF. CDR3 bases: TGCAGCGTTGCGGGTCTCCACGAGCAGTACTTC.

This chain links TRBV5-4 with TRBJ2-5; D possibly matches TRBD1 or TRBD2 (6 bases each). The CDR3 totals 15 residues. V lost 1 base, J lost 1 base, and 11 bases lay in between. Germline V CDR1 and CDR2: SGHNT, YYREEE (reference sequence). The DNA of the CDR3 is TGTGCCAGCAGCTTGTCTGGGGGGCGCCAAGAGACCCAGTACTTC. Its translation: CASSLSGGRQETQYF. The variable domain in full, completed from reference TRBV5-4 and TRBJ2-5, reads ETGVTQSPTHLIKTRGQQVTLRCSSQSGHNTVSWYQQALGQGPQFIFQYYREEENGRGNFPPRFSGLQFPNYSSELNVNALELDDSALYLCASSLSGGRQETQYFGPGTRLLVL.

In nucleotides, the CDR3 is TGTGCCAGCAGCGTAGCTATGGACACAGGAGAGACCCAGTACTTC. This sequence encodes CASSVAMDTGETQYF. The chain employs TRBV9 and TRBJ2-5; maybe TRBD1 (5 bases). With 0 bases removed from V and 4 bases from J, the gap between germline ends came to 13 bases. In germline, CDR1 is SGDLS, CDR2 YYNGEE. This CDR3 is 15 amino acids long.

The gene calls are TRBV6-6 and TRBJ2-1; weak D call: TRBD2 (7 bases). The CDR3 spans 16 residues. Germline CDR1 MNHNY, CDR2 SVGAGI (reference sequence). V lost 2 bases, J lost 0 bases, and 11 bases lay in between. The CDR3 DNA reads as TGTGCCAGCAGTTACAGGGGGGGCAGCTCCTACAATGAGCAGTTCTTC. Protein: CASSYRGGSSYNEQFF.

The V gene is TRBV9, the J gene TRBJ2-1; 10 bases line up with TRBD2. Per germline, CDR1 SGDLS and CDR2 YYNGEE. This CDR3 is built from 14 residues. V was clipped by 0 bases and J by 8 bases; unmatched bases: 2. In DNA, the CDR3 is TGTGCCAGCAGCGTAGCTAGCGGGGGCGATGAGCAGTTCTTC. It encodes CASSVASGGDEQFF.

The rearrangement joins TRBV4-2 to TRBJ2-2; D perhaps matches TRBD1 (5 bases). Trimming left V 0 bases short and J 8 bases short, with 16 bases between. This CDR3 has 16 amino acids. Germline-derived CDR1 and CDR2 are LGHNA and YNFKEQ. The CDR3 nucleotides are TGTGCCAGCAGCCAAGATTTGGCAGGGCTACTTGGGGAGCTGTTTTTT. Translated: CASSQDLAGLLGELFF.

The rearrangement joins TRBV7-2 to TRBJ2-2; the D is unclear. Looked up from germline, CDR1 is SGHTA and CDR2 is FQGNSA. The CDR3 totals 17 residues. Trimming removed 0 bases from V and 7 bases from J, with 18 bases in between. CDR3 protein: CASSLALWARASGELFF. The CDR3 bases are TGTGCCAGCAGCTTAGCGCTTTGGGCCCGGGCAAGCGGGGAGCTGTTTTTT. Full variable domain (rest looked up from reference TRBV7-2 and TRBJ2-2): GAGVSQSPSNKVTEKGKDVELRCDPISGHTALYWYRQSLGQGLEFLIYFQGNSAPDKSGLPSDRFSAERTGGSVSTLTIQRTQQEDSAVYLCASSLALWARASGELFFGEGSRLTVL.

CDR3 protein: CASSTPRGSEQYF. The CDR3 DNA reads TGTGCCAGTAGTACTCCTCGGGGGAGCGAGCAGTACTTC. V gene TRBV19 combines with J gene TRBJ2-7, with D perhaps TRBD2 (6 bases). V lost 4 bases and J lost 6, with 13 bases in between. Germline V gene lookup returns CDR1 LNHDA and CDR2 SQIVND (reference sequence). This CDR3 contains 13 residues. Filled out from reference TRBV19 and TRBJ2-7, the complete variable domain reads DGGITQSPKYLFRKEGQNVTLSCEQNLNHDAMYWYRQDPGQGLRLIYYSQIVNDFQKGDIAEGYSVSREKKESFPLTVTSAQKNPTAFYLCASSTPRGSEQYFGPGTRLTVT.

This clone was found once. The genes are TRBV18 and TRBJ2-1; D not certain. V was clipped by 4 bases and J by 9 bases, with 19 bases between them. Germline CDR1 and CDR2: KGHSH and LQKENI. CDR3 size: 15 residues. CDR3 bases: TGTGCCAGCTCACTTGGTATCGATGTGGCCGCTGAGCAGTTCTTC. Translating gives CASSLGIDVAAEQFF.

The chain has TRBV7-2 and TRBJ2-1, with D perhaps TRBD2 (5 bases). CDR3 length: 13 residues. The germline V gene has CDR1 SGHTA and CDR2 FQGNSA. V was shortened by 4 bases and J by 9 bases, with 13 bases between the two germline ends. CDR3 DNA: TGTGCCAGCAGCTCCCAACTAGGGTCTGAGCAGTTCTTC. As protein: CASSSQLGSEQFF.

The chain recombines TRBV11-3 with TRBJ2-5, with TRBD1 as a possible D gene (7 bases). Germline V CDR1 and CDR2: SGHNT, YENEEA. The CDR3 loop spans 16 amino acids. With 1 base removed from V and 5 bases from J, the gap between germline ends came to 17 bases. The CDR3, as DNA: TGTGCCAGCAGCTTAGCCTTCGGAGGGGGCGGGGAGACCCAGTACTTC. It translates to CASSLAFGGGGETQYF.

The rearrangement joins TRBV10-1 to TRBJ2-7; TRBD2 matches 8 bases. Trimming cost V 5 bases and J 5 bases; bases outside gene matches: 8. The germline V gene has CDR1 WNHNN and CDR2 SYGVQD (reference sequence). CDR3 length: 14 residues. CDR3 sequence: CASSRAGVGNEQYF. CDR3 DNA sequence: TGCGCCAGCAGTCGAGCGGGAGTAGGAAACGAGCAGTACTTC.

The chain has TRBV28 and TRBJ1-2; D unclear. Per germline, CDR1 MDHEN and CDR2 SYDVKM. Trimming removed 8 bases at V and 4 bases at J, with 17 bases between. The CDR3 is 14 residues long. The CDR3 DNA reads TGTGCCAGCGTAGCGGGAGGGCCCCCCTATGGCTACACCTTC. It specifies CASVAGGPPYGYTF.

The count of this clone is one. This chain links TRBV19 with TRBJ2-7, with 10 bases matching TRBD1. The CDR3 length is 16 residues. Germline CDR1 LNHDA, CDR2 SQIVND (reference sequence). V lost 6 bases and J lost 3; bases outside the gene matches: 11. The DNA for the CDR3 is TGTGCCAGTAGCTCTCAAGGGACAGGGGTGGTCTACGAGCAGTACTTC. Amino acid sequence: CASSSQGTGVVYEQYF.

The chain recombines TRBV7-2 with TRBJ2-7; TRBD1 or TRBD2 may be the D gene (5 bases each). V was pared by 4 bases and J by 4 bases, with 11 bases between. Germline CDR1 is SGHTA and CDR2 is FQGNSA. The CDR3 runs to 13 residues. This CDR3 reads CASSSRGIYEQYF. The CDR3 coding sequence is TGTGCCAGCAGCTCGAGGGGTATTTACGAGCAGTACTTC.